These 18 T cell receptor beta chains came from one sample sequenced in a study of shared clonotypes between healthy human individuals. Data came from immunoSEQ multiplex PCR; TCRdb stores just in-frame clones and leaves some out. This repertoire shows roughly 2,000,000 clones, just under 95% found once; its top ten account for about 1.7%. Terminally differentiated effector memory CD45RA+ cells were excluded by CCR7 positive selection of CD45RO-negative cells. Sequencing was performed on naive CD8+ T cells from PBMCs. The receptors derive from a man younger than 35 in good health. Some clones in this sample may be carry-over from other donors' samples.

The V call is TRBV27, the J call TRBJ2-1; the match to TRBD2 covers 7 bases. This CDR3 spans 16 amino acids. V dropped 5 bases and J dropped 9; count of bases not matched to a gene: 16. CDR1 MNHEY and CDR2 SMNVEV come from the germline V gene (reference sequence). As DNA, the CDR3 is TGTGCCAGCAGTCCGGACTTCGGGGCGCGGGGGAGTGAGCAGTTCTTC. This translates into CASSPDFGARGSEQFF.

The CDR3 nucleotides are TGTGCCAGTAGTATTGAGGTGGGGGGATCCTACGAGCAGTACTTC. Translation gives CASSIEVGGSYEQYF. The V call is TRBV19, the J call TRBJ2-7; D perhaps matches TRBD2 (6 bases). Trimming removed 3 bases from V and 1 base from J, with 13 bases in between. Germline assignment: CDR1 LNHDA and CDR2 SQIVND (reference sequence). The CDR3 sequence is 15 residues long.

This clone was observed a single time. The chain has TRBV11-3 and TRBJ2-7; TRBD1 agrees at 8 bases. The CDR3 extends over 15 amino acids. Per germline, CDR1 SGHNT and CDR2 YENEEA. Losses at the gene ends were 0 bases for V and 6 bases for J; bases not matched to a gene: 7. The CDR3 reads CASSLDRGRFSEQYF. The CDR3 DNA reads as TGTGCCAGCAGCTTAGACAGGGGGCGGTTCTCCGAGCAGTACTTC.

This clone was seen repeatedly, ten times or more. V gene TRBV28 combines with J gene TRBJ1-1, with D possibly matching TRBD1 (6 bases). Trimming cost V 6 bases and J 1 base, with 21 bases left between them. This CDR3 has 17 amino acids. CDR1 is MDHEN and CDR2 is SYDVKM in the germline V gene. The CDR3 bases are TGTGCCAGCAGGCCACAAAATTTTCTACAGGGGAACACTGAAGCTTTCTTT. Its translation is CASRPQNFLQGNTEAFF. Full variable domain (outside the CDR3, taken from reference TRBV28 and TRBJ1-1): DVKVTQSSRYLVKRTGEKVFLECVQDMDHENMFWYRQDPGLGLRLIYFSYDVKMKEKGDIPEGYSVSREKKERFSLILESASTNQTSMYLCASRPQNFLQGNTEAFFGQGTRLTVV.

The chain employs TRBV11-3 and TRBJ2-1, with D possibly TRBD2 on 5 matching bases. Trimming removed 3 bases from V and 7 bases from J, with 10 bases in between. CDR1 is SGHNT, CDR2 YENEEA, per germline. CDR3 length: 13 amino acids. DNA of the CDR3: TGTGCCAGCAGCTTGACTAAAAGGAATGAGCAGTTCTTC. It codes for CASSLTKRNEQFF.

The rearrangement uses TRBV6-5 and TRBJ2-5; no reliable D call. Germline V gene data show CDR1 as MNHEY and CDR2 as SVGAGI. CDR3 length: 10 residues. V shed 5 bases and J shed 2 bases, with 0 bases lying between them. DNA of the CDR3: TGTGCCAGCAGTCAAGAGACCCAGTACTTC. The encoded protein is CASSQETQYF.

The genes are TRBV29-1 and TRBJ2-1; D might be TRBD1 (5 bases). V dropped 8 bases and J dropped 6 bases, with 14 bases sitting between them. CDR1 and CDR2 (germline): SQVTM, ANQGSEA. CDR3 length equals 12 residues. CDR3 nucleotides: TGCAGCTCAAAACAGGCGCTCAATGAGCAGTTCTTC. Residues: CSSKQALNEQFF.

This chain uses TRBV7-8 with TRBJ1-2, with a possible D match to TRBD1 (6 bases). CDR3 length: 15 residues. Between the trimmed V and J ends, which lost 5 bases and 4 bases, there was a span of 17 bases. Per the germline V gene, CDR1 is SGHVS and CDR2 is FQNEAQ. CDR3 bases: TGTGCCAGCAGCCCACTTGGACAGAACACCTATGGCTACACCTTC. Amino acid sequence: CASSPLGQNTYGYTF. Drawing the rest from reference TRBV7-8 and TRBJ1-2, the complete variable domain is GAGVSQSPRYKVAKRGQDVALRCDPISGHVSLFWYQQALGQGPEFLTYFQNEAQLDKSGLPSDRFFAERPEGSVSTLKIQRTQQEDSAVYLCASSPLGQNTYGYTFGSGTRLTVV.

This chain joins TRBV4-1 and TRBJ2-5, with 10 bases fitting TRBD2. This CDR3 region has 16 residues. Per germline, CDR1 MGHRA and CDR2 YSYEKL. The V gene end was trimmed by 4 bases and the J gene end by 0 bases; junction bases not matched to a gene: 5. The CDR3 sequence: CASSPLSGRHQETQYF. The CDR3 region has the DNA TGCGCCAGCAGCCCCCTTAGCGGGAGGCACCAAGAGACCCAGTACTTC.

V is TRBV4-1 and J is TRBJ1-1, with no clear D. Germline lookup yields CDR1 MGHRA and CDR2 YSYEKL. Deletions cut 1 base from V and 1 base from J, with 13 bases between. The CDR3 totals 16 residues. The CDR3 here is CASSQARVGENTEAFF. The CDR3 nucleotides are TGCGCCAGCAGCCAAGCCCGGGTCGGAGAGAACACTGAAGCTTTCTTT.

The CDR3 nucleotides read TGTGCCAGCAGCGCTGGACAGCTAATCCACGAGCAGTACTTC. Translating gives CASSAGQLIHEQYF. The chain uses TRBV2 and TRBJ2-7; TRBD1 might be the D (6 bases). V was pared by 6 bases and J by 5 bases, with 17 bases between. Germline CDR1 reads SNHLY; CDR2 reads FYNNEI. This CDR3 spans 14 amino acids.

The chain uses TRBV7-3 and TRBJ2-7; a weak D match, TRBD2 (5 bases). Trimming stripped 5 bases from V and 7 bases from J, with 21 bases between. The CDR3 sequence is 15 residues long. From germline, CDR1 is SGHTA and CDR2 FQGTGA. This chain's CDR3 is CASSPGSEAVGEQYF. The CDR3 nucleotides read TGTGCCAGCAGCCCTGGGAGTGAAGCCGTGGGGGAGCAGTACTTC.

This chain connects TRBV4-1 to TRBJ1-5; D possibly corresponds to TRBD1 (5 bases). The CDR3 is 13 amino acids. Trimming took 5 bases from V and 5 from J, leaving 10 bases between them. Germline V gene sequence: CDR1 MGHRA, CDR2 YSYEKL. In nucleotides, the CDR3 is TGCGCCAGCAGCTCGGGGGTATATCAGCCCCAGCATTTT. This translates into CASSSGVYQPQHF.

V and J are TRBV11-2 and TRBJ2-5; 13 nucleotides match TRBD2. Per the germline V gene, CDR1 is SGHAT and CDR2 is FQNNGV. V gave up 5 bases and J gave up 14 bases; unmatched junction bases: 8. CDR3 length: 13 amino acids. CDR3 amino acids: CASSQRTSGSPYF. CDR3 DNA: TGTGCCAGCAGCCAACGGACTAGCGGGAGTCCATACTTC.

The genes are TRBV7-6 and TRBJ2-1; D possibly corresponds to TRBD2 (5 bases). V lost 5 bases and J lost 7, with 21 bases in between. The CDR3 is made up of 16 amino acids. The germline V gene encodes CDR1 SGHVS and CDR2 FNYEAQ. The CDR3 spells CASSLGTGISGNEQFF. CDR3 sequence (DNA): TGTGCCAGCAGCCTGGGAACCGGGATATCTGGAAATGAGCAGTTCTTC.

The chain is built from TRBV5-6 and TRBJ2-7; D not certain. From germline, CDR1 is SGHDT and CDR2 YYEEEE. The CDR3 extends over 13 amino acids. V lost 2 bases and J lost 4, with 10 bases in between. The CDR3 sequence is CASSLRTGYEQYF. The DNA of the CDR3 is TGTGCCAGCAGCTTAAGGACGGGTTACGAGCAGTACTTC.

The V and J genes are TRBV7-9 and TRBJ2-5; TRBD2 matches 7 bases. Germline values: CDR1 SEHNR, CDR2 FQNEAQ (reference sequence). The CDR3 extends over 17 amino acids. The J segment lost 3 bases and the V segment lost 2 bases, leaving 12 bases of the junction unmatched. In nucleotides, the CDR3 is TGTGCCAGCAGCTTACCCCCTGAAGCGGGAAAGGAAGAGACCCAGTACTTC. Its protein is CASSLPPEAGKEETQYF.

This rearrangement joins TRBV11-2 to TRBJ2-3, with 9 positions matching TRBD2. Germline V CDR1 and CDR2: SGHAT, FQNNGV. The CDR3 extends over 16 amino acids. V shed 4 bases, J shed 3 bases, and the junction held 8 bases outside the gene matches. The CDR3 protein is CASSSRLAVGTDTQYF. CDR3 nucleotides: TGTGCCAGCAGCTCGCGACTAGCGGTCGGAACAGATACGCAGTATTTT.